Listed below are T cell receptor beta chains from one sample, sequenced in a study of response to subunit inactivated influenza vaccine. Each CDR3 protein gets one entry after TCRdb re-called the RT-PCR reads with MiXCR. The sample carries 300,000 to 350,000 distinct CDR3 sequences, approximately 20% recorded once. Sequenced material: PBMCs from blood, taken about 19 months after vaccination. These receptor sequences come from a man aged 50-75 years who received an inactivated influenza vaccine. CDR3s include the opening cysteine and the closing phenylalanine or tryptophan. A D gene is named only where the DNA matches it firmly. Clone size appears in some rows only: once, few, many, or a class for an expanded clone.

d_gene: NA
abundance: NA
v_gene: TRBV7-9
j_gene: TRBJ1-6
CDR3aa: CASSSGGGIYNSPLHF
CDR3nt: TGTGCCAGCAGCTCCGGCGGTGGTATTTATAATTCACCCCTCCACTTT

d_gene: NA
abundance: NA
v_gene: TRBV29-1
j_gene: TRBJ1-5
CDR3aa: CSVVGADGDQPQHF
CDR3nt: TGCAGCGTTGTGGGGGCGGACGGCGATCAGCCCCAGCATTTT

d_gene: NA
abundance: NA
v_gene: TRBV20-1
j_gene: TRBJ1-1
CDR3aa: CSATEQVTEAFF
CDR3nt: TGCAGTGCTACAGAGCAGGTCACTGAAGCTTTCTTT

d_gene: NA
abundance: NA
v_gene: TRBV18
j_gene: TRBJ2-2
CDR3aa: CASSPQDTGELFF
CDR3nt: TGTGCCAGCTCACCTCAGGACACCGGGGAGCTGTTTTTT

d_gene: TRBD2
abundance: NA
v_gene: TRBV3-1
j_gene: TRBJ2-1
CDR3aa: CASRPGGGLTYNEQFF
CDR3nt: TGTGCCAGCAGGCCCGGGGGGGGACTAACCTACAATGAGCAGTTCTTC

d_gene: TRBD2
abundance: many
v_gene: TRBV20-1
j_gene: TRBJ2-1
CDR3aa: CSARRGSSYNEQFF
CDR3nt: TGCAGTGCTAGGCGGGGGAGCTCCTACAATGAGCAGTTCTTC

d_gene: TRBD2
abundance: NA
v_gene: TRBV19
j_gene: TRBJ2-1
CDR3aa: CASRGRLAGGFDEQFF
CDR3nt: TGTGCCAGTAGAGGACGGTTAGCGGGAGGTTTCGATGAGCAGTTCTTC

d_gene: NA
abundance: NA
v_gene: TRBV20-1
j_gene: TRBJ1-2
CDR3aa: CSASQGGVGYTF
CDR3nt: TGCAGTGCGTCGCAGGGAGGGGTAGGCTACACCTTC

d_gene: NA
abundance: few
v_gene: TRBV20-1
j_gene: TRBJ1-5
CDR3aa: CSASPWGGKGNQPQHF
CDR3nt: TGCAGTGCTAGCCCCTGGGGGGGAAAGGGCAATCAGCCCCAGCATTTT

d_gene: NA
abundance: few
v_gene: TRBV6-1
j_gene: TRBJ1-6
CDR3aa: CASRPRQHSNSPLHF
CDR3nt: TGTGCCAGCAGGCCTAGACAGCATTCAAATTCACCCCTCCACTTT

d_gene: NA
abundance: many
v_gene: TRBV7-7
j_gene: TRBJ1-1
CDR3aa: CASSSTAGGEAFF
CDR3nt: TGTGCCAGCAGCTCCACCGCCGGGGGTGAAGCTTTCTTT

d_gene: TRBD1
abundance: NA
v_gene: TRBV18
j_gene: TRBJ1-2
CDR3aa: CASSEGRDRASYGYTF
CDR3nt: TGTGCCAGCTCAGAAGGACGGGACAGGGCTTCCTATGGCTACACCTTC

d_gene: NA
abundance: few
v_gene: TRBV30
j_gene: TRBJ1-5
CDR3aa: CAWSVSAVDQPQHF
CDR3nt: TGTGCCTGGAGTGTATCGGCCGTCGATCAGCCCCAGCATTTT

d_gene: NA
abundance: NA
v_gene: TRBV28
j_gene: TRBJ1-1
CDR3aa: CASSLRGLGAFF
CDR3nt: TGTGCCAGCAGTTTAAGGGGGTTGGGAGCTTTCTTT

d_gene: NA
abundance: few
v_gene: TRBV28
j_gene: TRBJ2-1
CDR3aa: CASSPAIHNEQFF
CDR3nt: TGTGCCAGCAGTCCCGCAATTCACAATGAGCAGTTCTTC

d_gene: TRBD1
abundance: NA
v_gene: TRBV24-1
j_gene: TRBJ1-6
CDR3aa: CATSEGTGGAKGSPLHF
CDR3nt: TGTGCCACCAGTGAGGGTACAGGGGGCGCAAAAGGTTCACCCCTCCACTTT

d_gene: TRBD2
abundance: NA
v_gene: TRBV20-1
j_gene: TRBJ2-7
CDR3aa: CSARSPSGGAGEQYF
CDR3nt: TGCAGTGCTAGATCCCCTAGCGGGGGGGCTGGCGAGCAGTACTTC

d_gene: NA
abundance: few
v_gene: TRBV9
j_gene: TRBJ2-3
CDR3aa: CASSVGTTQDTQYF
CDR3nt: TGTGCCAGCAGCGTAGGGACAACCCAAGATACGCAGTATTTT

d_gene: TRBD1
abundance: few
v_gene: TRBV6-1
j_gene: TRBJ1-5
CDR3aa: CASSARQGAWQPQHF
CDR3nt: TGTGCCAGCAGTGCAAGACAGGGGGCATGGCAGCCCCAGCATTTT

d_gene: NA
abundance: many
v_gene: TRBV4-2
j_gene: TRBJ1-5
CDR3aa: CASSQDGADQPQHF
CDR3nt: TGTGCCAGCAGCCAAGATGGGGCGGATCAGCCCCAGCATTTT

d_gene: TRBD1
abundance: many
v_gene: TRBV29-1
j_gene: TRBJ1-4
CDR3aa: CSVGDRGREKLFF
CDR3nt: TGCAGCGTTGGCGACAGGGGGCGAGAAAAACTGTTTTTT

d_gene: NA
abundance: many
v_gene: TRBV12-3/TRBV12-4
j_gene: TRBJ1-5
CDR3aa: CASSLDYQPQHF
CDR3nt: TGTGCCAGCAGTTTAGATTATCAGCCCCAGCATTTT

d_gene: NA
abundance: few
v_gene: TRBV10-2
j_gene: TRBJ2-1
CDR3aa: CASSELAWSNEQFF
CDR3nt: TGCGCCAGCAGTGAACTAGCATGGAGCAATGAGCAGTTCTTC

d_gene: NA
abundance: NA
v_gene: TRBV20-1
j_gene: TRBJ1-1
CDR3aa: CSAQPTAGFENTEAFF
CDR3nt: TGCAGTGCTCAGCCTACTGCAGGGTTTGAAAACACTGAAGCTTTCTTT

d_gene: TRBD1
abundance: NA
v_gene: TRBV20-1
j_gene: TRBJ1-5
CDR3aa: CSARVGAGGNQPQHF
CDR3nt: TGCAGTGCTAGAGTAGGGGCAGGGGGGAATCAGCCCCAGCATTTT

d_gene: TRBD1
abundance: NA
v_gene: TRBV12-3/TRBV12-4
j_gene: TRBJ2-2
CDR3aa: CASSSYDRVGNTGELFF
CDR3nt: TGTGCCAGCAGTTCCTATGACAGGGTCGGAAACACCGGGGAGCTGTTTTTT

d_gene: NA
abundance: once
v_gene: TRBV12-3/TRBV12-4
j_gene: TRBJ2-1
CDR3aa: CTSSLSLGALLTYNEQFF
CDR3nt: TGTACCAGCAGTTTATCCCTGGGGGCCCTTCTGACCTACAATGAGCAGTTCTTC

d_gene: NA
abundance: many
v_gene: TRBV7-9
j_gene: TRBJ1-2
CDR3aa: CASSSGTPNYGYTF
CDR3nt: TGTGCCAGCAGCTCAGGGACCCCTAACTATGGCTACACCTTC

d_gene: NA
abundance: few
v_gene: TRBV27
j_gene: TRBJ1-2
CDR3aa: CASSFGTSGIRGYTF
CDR3nt: TGTGCCAGCAGTTTTGGGACTAGCGGGATCCGTGGCTACACCTTC

d_gene: TRBD2
abundance: NA
v_gene: TRBV15
j_gene: TRBJ2-3
CDR3aa: CATSKPGTSEGGTQYF
CDR3nt: TGTGCCACCAGCAAGCCCGGGACTAGCGAAGGGGGTACGCAGTATTTT

d_gene: TRBD1
abundance: NA
v_gene: TRBV7-9
j_gene: TRBJ1-1
CDR3aa: CASSPGQGADTEAFF
CDR3nt: TGTGCCAGCAGCCCCGGACAGGGGGCCGACACTGAAGCTTTCTTT

d_gene: TRBD1
abundance: few
v_gene: TRBV29-1
j_gene: TRBJ1-4
CDR3aa: CSVELGTGGEKLFF
CDR3nt: TGCAGCGTTGAATTAGGGACAGGGGGTGAAAAACTGTTTTTT

d_gene: TRBD2
abundance: NA
v_gene: TRBV5-1
j_gene: TRBJ2-2
CDR3aa: CASSLVTSSGTGELFF
CDR3nt: TGCGCCAGCAGCTTAGTTACGTCTAGCGGGACCGGGGAGCTGTTTTTT

d_gene: TRBD1
abundance: NA
v_gene: TRBV28
j_gene: TRBJ2-3
CDR3aa: CASSRTGASSTDTQYF
CDR3nt: TGTGCCAGCAGTCGCACAGGGGCTTCTTCCACAGATACGCAGTATTTT

d_gene: NA
abundance: few
v_gene: TRBV28
j_gene: TRBJ1-2
CDR3aa: CASSSDMVYGYTF
CDR3nt: TGTGCCAGCAGTTCCGACATGGTCTATGGCTACACCTTC

d_gene: NA
abundance: few
v_gene: TRBV4-2
j_gene: TRBJ1-3
CDR3aa: CASTGRGTGSGNTIYF
CDR3nt: TGTGCCAGCACGGGCAGGGGTACGGGCTCTGGAAACACCATATATTTT

d_gene: NA
abundance: many
v_gene: TRBV12-3/TRBV12-4
j_gene: TRBJ1-5
CDR3aa: CASRSLDSNQPQHF
CDR3nt: TGTGCCAGCAGATCCCTGGACAGCAATCAGCCCCAGCATTTT